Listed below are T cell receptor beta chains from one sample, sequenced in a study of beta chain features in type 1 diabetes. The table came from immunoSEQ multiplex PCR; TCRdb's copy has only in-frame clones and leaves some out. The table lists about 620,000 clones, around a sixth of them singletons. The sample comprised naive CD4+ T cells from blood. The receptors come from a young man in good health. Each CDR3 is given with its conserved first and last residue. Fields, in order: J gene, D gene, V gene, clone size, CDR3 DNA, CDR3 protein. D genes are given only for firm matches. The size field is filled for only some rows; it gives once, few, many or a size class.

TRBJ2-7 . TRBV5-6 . TGTGCCAGCAGCACCAGGAGGGGGCGCGGAGTTTACGAGCAGTACTTC CASSTRRGRGVYEQYF
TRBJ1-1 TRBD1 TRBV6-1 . TGTGCCAGCAGTGATGCAGGGGGCATCCCTGAAGCTTTCTTT CASSDAGGIPEAFF
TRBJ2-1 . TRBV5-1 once TGCGCCAGCAGCTTTGACCCCAGTCTTTACAATGAGCAGTTCTTC CASSFDPSLYNEQFF
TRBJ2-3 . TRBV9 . TGTGCCAGCAGCGTAGATGGCCCCAGCGCAGATACGCAGTATTTT CASSVDGPSADTQYF
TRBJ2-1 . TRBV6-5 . TGTGCCAGCAGTTACGACGGCGGCCGCTCCTACAATGAGCAGTTCTTC CASSYDGGRSYNEQFF
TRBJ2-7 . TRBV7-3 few TGTGCCAGCAGCTTAAAGGGCGGCTCCTACGAGCAGTACTTC CASSLKGGSYEQYF
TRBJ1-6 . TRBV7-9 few TGTGCCAGCAGCTTCGGGGGCGAGGGGAATTCACCCCTCCACTTT CASSFGGEGNSPLHF
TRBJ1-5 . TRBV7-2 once TGTGCCAGCAGCTTAAATGGTTGGGGGGCAAAAAATCAGCCCCAGCATTTT CASSLNGWGAKNQPQHF
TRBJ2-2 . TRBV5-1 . TGCGCCAGCCGTACAGCGTCGAACACCGGGGAGCTGTTTTTT CASRTASNTGELFF
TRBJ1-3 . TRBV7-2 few TGTGCCAGCAGCTTAGTGACGGCCGCTGGAAACACCATATATTTT CASSLVTAAGNTIYF
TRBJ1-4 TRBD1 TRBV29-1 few TGCAGCGTTGAAGGACCGGACAGGAAGAATGAAAAACTGTTTTTT CSVEGPDRKNEKLFF
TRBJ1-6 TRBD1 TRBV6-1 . TGTGCCACCCACAGGGGATATAATTCACCCCTCCACTTT CATHRGYNSPLHF
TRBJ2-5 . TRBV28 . TGTGCCAGCAGCTCCCAGAGGCGATCCCAAGAGACCCAGTACTTC CASSSQRRSQETQYF
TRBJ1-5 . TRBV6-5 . TGTGCCAGCAGTTACTCATCAGGCAATAGCAATCAGCCCCAGCATTTT CASSYSSGNSNQPQHF
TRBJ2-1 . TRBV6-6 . TGTGCCAGCAGCCTCAGTTATGAGCAGTTCTTC CASSLSYEQFF
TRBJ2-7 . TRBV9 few TGTGCCAGCAGCGTAGACCAGCAGAGCTCCTACGAGCAGTACTTC CASSVDQQSSYEQYF
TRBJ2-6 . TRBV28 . TGTGCCAGCAGTTCAGACCAGACTGGGGCCAACGTCCTGACTTTC CASSSDQTGANVLTF
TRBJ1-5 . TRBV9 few TGTGCCAGCAGCCAGGCAGCTACCTATCAGCCCCAGCATTTT CASSQAATYQPQHF
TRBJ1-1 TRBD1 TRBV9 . TGTGCCAGCAGCGCCTTGACAGGGCGGCCTGAAGCTTTCTTT CASSALTGRPEAFF
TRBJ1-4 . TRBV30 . TGTGCCTGGACTTATGGACTGAATGAAAAACTGTTTTTT CAWTYGLNEKLFF
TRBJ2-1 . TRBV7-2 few TGTGCCAGCAGCCCTCCAAGAGGGGGGAACGGGCGCAATGAGCAGTTCTTC CASSPPRGGNGRNEQFF
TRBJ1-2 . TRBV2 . TGTGCCAGCAGTGAGTATGGCTACACCTTC CASSEYGYTF
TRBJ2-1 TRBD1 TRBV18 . TGTGCCAGCTCACCTAGAAATGGACAGGGATACAATGAGCAGTTCTTC CASSPRNGQGYNEQFF
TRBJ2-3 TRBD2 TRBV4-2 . TGTGCCAGCGGGCGGACTAGCGGGGGCCAACTAGCCCTCACAGATACGCAGTATTTT CASGRTSGGQLALTDTQYF
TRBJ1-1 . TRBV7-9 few TGTGCCAGCACGATCGGGGGATTGAACACTGAAGCTTTCTTT CASTIGGLNTEAFF
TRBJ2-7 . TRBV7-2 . TGTGCCAGCAGCTTAGCTGGGTTCGAGCAGTACTTC CASSLAGFEQYF
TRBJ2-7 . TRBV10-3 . TGTGCCATCAGTGTGGACAGCTCCTACGAGCAGTACTTC CAISVDSSYEQYF
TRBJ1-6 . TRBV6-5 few TGTGCCAGCAGTTACTCAGGAGGTAATTCACCCCTCCACTTT CASSYSGGNSPLHF
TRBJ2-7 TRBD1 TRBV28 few TGTGCCAGCGTAGCTTCGGACAGGGCCCACGAGCAGTACTTC CASVASDRAHEQYF
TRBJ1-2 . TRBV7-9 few TGTGCCAGCAGCCCCCAGGGTAACTATGGCTACACCTTC CASSPQGNYGYTF
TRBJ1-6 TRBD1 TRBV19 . TGTGCCAGTAGAAAAATCGGACAGGGCGAAGATCCACCCCTCCACTTT CASRKIGQGEDPPLHF
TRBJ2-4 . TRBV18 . TGTGCCAGCTCCAGAGCCGCCAAAAACATTCAGTACTTC CASSRAAKNIQYF
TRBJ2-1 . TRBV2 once TGTGCCAGCAGGGGCCTGGGCTTTGAGCAGTTCTTC CASRGLGFEQFF
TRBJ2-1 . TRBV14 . TGTGCCAGCAGCCGTTTGGGGGGGGCTTCCTACAATGAGCAGTTCTTC CASSRLGGASYNEQFF
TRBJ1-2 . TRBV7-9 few TGTGCCGGGCGGCGAGGGGGCTACACCTTC CAGRRGGYTF
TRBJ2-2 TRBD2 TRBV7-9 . TGTGCCAGCAGGCGGACTAGCGCCCTCGGGGAGCTGTTTTTT CASRRTSALGELFF
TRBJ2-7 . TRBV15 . TGTGCCACCAGCAGAGATCGACTAGGCTACGAGCAGTACTTC CATSRDRLGYEQYF
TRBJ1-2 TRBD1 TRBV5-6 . TGTGCCAGCAGCTTAACAGGGGGCCTTGGCTACACCTTC CASSLTGGLGYTF
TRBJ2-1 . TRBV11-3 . TGTGCCAGCAGCTTAGGTGGCGCGTACAATGAGCAGTTCTTC CASSLGGAYNEQFF
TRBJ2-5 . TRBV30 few TGTGCCTGGAGCGTGGGGACTCAAGAGACCCAGTACTTC CAWSVGTQETQYF
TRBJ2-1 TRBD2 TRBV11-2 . TGTGCCAGCCCCCCCCCAAGACTAGCGGGTTCCTACAATGAGCAGTTCTTC CASPPPRLAGSYNEQFF
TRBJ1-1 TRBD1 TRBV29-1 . TGCAGCGGGGACAGGGGAAACACTGAAGCTTTCTTT CSGDRGNTEAFF
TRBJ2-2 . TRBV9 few TGTGCCAGCAGCGTAGCGAGAGGGTCGACCACCGGGGAGCTGTTTTTT CASSVARGSTTGELFF
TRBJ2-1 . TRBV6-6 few TGTGCCAGCAGATCCCTCCCTAACAATGAGCAGTTCTTC CASRSLPNNEQFF
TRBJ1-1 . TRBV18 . TGTGCCAGCTCACCACCGAGGCACAATGAAGCTTTCTTT CASSPPRHNEAFF
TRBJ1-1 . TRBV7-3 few TGTGCCAGCAGCGCGGACACGGCGGACGCTGAAGCTTTCTTT CASSADTADAEAFF
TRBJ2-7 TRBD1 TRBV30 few TGTGCCTTCTCCGGACAGGCCTACGAGCAGTACTTC CAFSGQAYEQYF
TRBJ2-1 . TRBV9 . TGTGCCAGCAGCGGGTGGAGAGAAGGCACTGAGCAGTTCTTC CASSGWREGTEQFF
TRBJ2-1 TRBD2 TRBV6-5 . TGTGCCAGCAGTTTACTACGGACTAGCGGGTTTGAGCAGTTCTTC CASSLLRTSGFEQFF
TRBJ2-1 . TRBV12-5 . TGTGCTAGTGGTTTGGGGGGTAGGGGCAATGAGCAGTTCTTC CASGLGGRGNEQFF
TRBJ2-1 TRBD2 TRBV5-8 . TGTGCCAGCAGCCAAGGACTAGCGATCTACAATGAGCAGTTCTTC CASSQGLAIYNEQFF
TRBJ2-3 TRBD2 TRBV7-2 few TGTGCCAGCAGCTTAGGACTAGCCGCTAGCACAGATACGCAGTATTTT CASSLGLAASTDTQYF